The 23 T cell receptor beta chains below were found in one sample sequenced in a study of regulatory T cells in long-lasting Graves disease (dated by TCRdb to the early 2020s). Library prep was done by multiplex PCR. For sequencing, an Illumina HiSeq 4000 was employed. TCR beta libraries were built with iRepertoire HTBI primers and Arm-PCR amplification of CDR3 regions. The public reads were run again by TCRdb, first through fastp at Q25 and then through MiXCR, and only productive beta chains were kept. Rows merge per CDR3 protein into single entries with the most common DNA and genes. The table for this sample lists 250,000 or so distinct CDR3 sequences; 18% of them were counted only once. 11% to 15% of the sample is taken by the ten largest. The label giving this sample's time point can be read as: newly diagnosed GD, antithyroid drugs for less than 3 months. For both TCR sequencing and RNA sequencing, RNA was extracted from PBMCs in TRIzol.

The same sample was also studied in work on T cells in Graves' hyperthyroidism and ophthalmopathy.

Sample: peripheral blood mononuclear cells (PBMCs), taken at new diagnosis, from a patient treated with antithyroid drugs. These TCRs come from a woman aged 25 to 39 with Graves disease. Donor details come from another sample of the same person, matched by shared clones.

This clonotype came up a few times. The gene calls are TRBV4-1 and TRBJ2-7; TRBD1 aligns across 7 bases. Per the germline V gene, CDR1 is MGHRA and CDR2 is YSYEKL. The CDR3 runs 14 residues. V shed 10 bases and J 2 bases; nucleotides not matched to a gene: 11. This chain's CDR3 is CATKTGPLAYEQYF. The CDR3 DNA reads TGCGCCACCAAGACAGGGCCCCTTGCCTACGAGCAGTACTTC.

This clonotype was picked up many times. The chain couples TRBV2 to TRBJ1-1; D gene uncertain. Trimming took off 11 bases at V and 1 base at J, with 14 bases between the two ends. The CDR3 is made up of 13 amino acids. Germline V gene sequence: CDR1 SNHLY, CDR2 FYNNEI. CDR3 loop: CARLNEANTEAFF. CDR3 bases: TGTGCCCGCCTGAACGAAGCGAACACTGAAGCTTTCTTT.

This clonotype came up once. The gene calls are TRBV18 and TRBJ1-1; D ambiguous. Germline assignment: CDR1 KGHSH and CDR2 LQKENI. V shed 3 bases and J shed 5 bases, with 16 bases lying between them. CDR3 length: 15 amino acids. CDR3 region: CASSPAAGAKTEAFF. CDR3 DNA sequence: TGTGCCAGCTCACCGGCGGCAGGAGCGAAGACTGAAGCTTTCTTT.

There are many counts of this clonotype. This CDR3 reads CASSWDTAGELFF. The CDR3 DNA follows: TGTGCCAGCAGTTGGGACACCGCCGGGGAGCTGTTTTTT. This chain connects TRBV27 to TRBJ2-2; possible D gene TRBD1, 6 bases. CDR3 size: 13 residues. CDR1 and CDR2 from the germline V gene are MNHEY and SMNVEV (reference sequence). With 4 bases removed from V and 6 bases from J, the gap between germline ends came to 9 bases.

Many counts were recorded for this clonotype. J is TRBJ1-1 and V is TRBV15, with D maybe TRBD1 (6 bases). V lost 5 bases and J 3 bases, leaving 13 bases between the germline ends. This CDR3 region has 14 residues. From germline, CDR1 is LNHNV and CDR2 YYDKDF (reference sequence). The CDR3 DNA reads TGTGCCACCAGCCTCTGGACAGCCCACACTGAAGCTTTCTTT. Translated, it gives CATSLWTAHTEAFF.

This clonotype was seen ten or more times. CDR3 in DNA: TGTGCCAGCAGCGTAGGATCAGGACTCCTAGTCACAGATACGCAGTATTTT. Amino acids: CASSVGSGLLVTDTQYF. The chain uses TRBV9 and TRBJ2-3; tentative D call: TRBD2 (5 bases). This CDR3 has 17 residues. Trimming took off 0 bases at V and 2 bases at J, with 16 bases between the two ends. Germline lookup yields CDR1 SGDLS and CDR2 YYNGEE.

This clonotype occurred once. V usage is TRBV6-2 or TRBV6-3 and J usage is TRBJ1-1; D may be TRBD1 (5 bases). The CDR3 is made up of 15 amino acids. Deletions cut 4 bases from V and 1 base from J, with 13 bases between. The germline V gene has CDR1 MNHEY and CDR2 SVGEGT. The CDR3 nucleotides are TGTGCCAGCAGTTCCCGCGGGCAGGGGAACACTGAAGCTTTCTTT. Its translation is CASSSRGQGNTEAFF.

This clonotype was detected many times. V usage is TRBV2 and J usage is TRBJ1-5, with TRBD1 matching 7 bases. The V gene end was trimmed by 4 bases and the J gene end by 4 bases; junction bases not matched to a gene: 10. Germline V CDR1 and CDR2: SNHLY, FYNNEI. This CDR3 has 16 amino acids. CDR3 DNA sequence: TGTGCCAGCAGTGCTTTGGCGGGACAGATTAATCAGCCCCAGCATTTT. It codes for CASSALAGQINQPQHF.

The chain recombines TRBV5-8 with TRBJ2-1; no reliable D call. This CDR3 contains 15 residues. CDR1 and CDR2 from the germline V gene are SGHTS and YDEGEE. Trimming took 5 bases from V and 0 from J, leaving 12 bases between them. The CDR3 region is CASSRPRSSYNEQFF. The CDR3 DNA reads TGTGCCAGCAGTCGGCCAAGAAGCTCCTACAATGAGCAGTTCTTC.

This clonotype has at least ten counts. This chain links TRBV5-1 with TRBJ2-2; TRBD1 aligns across 9 bases. Germline V gene sequence: CDR1 SGHRS, CDR2 YFSETQ. The J segment lost 2 bases and the V segment lost 7 bases, leaving 12 bases of the junction unmatched. This CDR3 comprises 17 residues. The CDR3 bases are TGCGCCAGCCTCGCAACAGGGGGCTCATCCAACACCGGGGAGCTGTTTTTT. Translated: CASLATGGSSNTGELFF.

This chain joins TRBV12-3 or TRBV12-4 and TRBJ2-7; 8 bases are a match to TRBD2. J lost 6 bases, V lost 5 bases, and 6 bases had no gene match. The CDR3 has 13 residues. CDR3 loop: CASSTRGRPEQYF. CDR3 DNA sequence: TGTGCCAGCAGTACGCGCGGGAGGCCCGAGCAGTACTTC.

This clonotype was seen only a few times. The V call is TRBV12-3 or TRBV12-4, the J call TRBJ2-1; 8 nucleotides match TRBD2. The CDR3 totals 11 residues. With V trimmed by 6 bases and J by 16 bases, 8 bases remained unmatched. CDR3 region: CASSQGLAGFF. CDR3 coding DNA: TGTGCCAGCAGCCAGGGGCTAGCGGGTTTCTTC.

This clonotype was recorded at least ten times. The J gene is TRBJ2-7, the V gene TRBV20-1, with a weak D call TRBD2 (6 bases). The ends were cut back, 4 bases at V and 2 bases at J, with 15 bases in the middle. The CDR3 runs to 14 residues. Germline V gene data show CDR1 as DFQATT and CDR2 as SNEGSKA (reference sequence). CDR3 nucleotides: TGCAGTGCTAAGGAAGCGGGCTCGCCCTACGAGCAGTACTTC. It is translated as CSAKEAGSPYEQYF.

The V and J genes are TRBV12-3 or TRBV12-4 and TRBJ1-2; D is perhaps TRBD1 (5 bases). This CDR3 region has 13 residues. Trimming cost V 8 bases and J 7 bases, with 17 bases left between them. CDR3: CASERDGGLGYTF. CDR3 sequence (DNA): TGTGCCAGCGAACGGGACGGAGGTCTTGGCTACACCTTC.

This clonotype was seen at least ten times. The chain has TRBV3-1 and TRBJ2-2; D uncertain. From germline, CDR1 is LGHDT and CDR2 YNNKEL (reference sequence). The CDR3 runs 15 residues. V lost 5 bases and J 2 bases, leaving 12 bases between the germline ends. CDR3 amino acids: CASSAGRFNTGELFF. DNA of the CDR3: TGTGCCAGCAGCGCCGGGCGGTTCAACACCGGGGAGCTGTTTTTT.

This clonotype was seen repeatedly, ten times or more. The V gene is TRBV7-3, the J gene TRBJ2-7, with 8 bases matching TRBD2. This CDR3 has 9 amino acids. Germline V CDR1 and CDR2: SGHTA, FQGTGA. The CDR3 spells CANALTSEV. As DNA, the CDR3 is TGTGCCAACGCCTTGACTAGCGAAGTC.

The chain joins TRBV7-9 to TRBJ1-2; no clear D gene. Germline-derived CDR1 and CDR2 are SEHNR and FQNEAQ (reference sequence). Trimming removed 5 bases at V and 6 bases at J, with 16 bases between. The CDR3 extends over 14 amino acids. The DNA for the CDR3 is TGTGCCAGCAGCATAACTGGACGCCCAGATGGCTACACCTTC. It is translated as CASSITGRPDGYTF.

This clonotype appeared a single time. The V gene is TRBV3-1, the J gene TRBJ2-1; 9 nucleotides align to TRBD2. The germline gives CDR1 LGHDT, CDR2 YNNKEL (reference sequence). This CDR3 comprises 15 residues. The V segment lost 2 bases and the J segment 5 bases; nucleotides outside the gene matches: 4. The CDR3 DNA reads as TGTGCCAGCAGCCAAAGGCGGGGGGGCGACAATGAGCAGTTCTTC. It encodes CASSQRRGGDNEQFF.

At least ten counts were recorded for this clonotype. For the CDR3, the DNA is TGTGCCAGTAGTATCCTGGGGGCGGACACTGAAGCTTTCTTT. This encodes CASSILGADTEAFF. The V gene is TRBV19, the J gene TRBJ1-1; TRBD1 might be the D (6 bases). The germline V gene has CDR1 LNHDA and CDR2 SQIVND (reference sequence). V was trimmed by 3 bases and J by 3 bases, leaving 11 bases between them. This CDR3 is 14 amino acids long.

This clonotype was seen ten or more times. J is TRBJ1-1 and V is TRBV20-1; TRBD1 is a possible D gene (6 bases). The V end was cut by 6 bases, the J end by 3 bases, with 8 bases between. CDR1 is DFQATT and CDR2 is SNEGSKA in the germline V gene (reference sequence). The CDR3 contains 11 residues. The CDR3 region is CSAQGDTEAFF. The DNA of the CDR3 is TGCAGTGCACAGGGTGACACTGAAGCTTTCTTT.

This clonotype occurred many times. The chain's CDR3 is CASSDFLSISGNTIYF. The CDR3 nucleotides read TGTGCCAGCAGTGATTTTTTATCGATCTCTGGAAACACCATATATTTT. V and J are TRBV6-1 and TRBJ1-3, with unresolved D. Trimming shortened V by 3 bases and J by 0 bases, and 12 bases separated the two germline ends. The CDR3 has 16 amino acids. In germline, CDR1 is MNHNS, CDR2 SASEGT.

This clonotype appeared many times. The chain joins TRBV7-8 to TRBJ1-5, with no clear D. CDR1 and CDR2 from the germline V gene are SGHVS and FQNEAQ. V lost 4 bases and J lost 5, with 15 bases in between. The length of the CDR3 is 15 residues. CDR3: CASSSFTRVDQPQHF. The DNA of the CDR3 is TGTGCCAGCAGCTCATTTACCCGGGTTGATCAGCCCCAGCATTTT.

There are many counts of this clonotype. The rearrangement joins TRBV20-1 to TRBJ2-7; D remains ambiguous. The V gene's germline CDR1 is DFQATT and CDR2 SNEGSKA (reference sequence). Trimming left V 5 bases short and J 0 bases short, with 14 bases between. The CDR3 runs 14 residues. CDR3: CSARPPRNSYEQYF. Written as DNA, the CDR3 is TGCAGTGCTCGTCCCCCACGGAACTCCTACGAGCAGTACTTC.